This TCR beta chain was documented in a study of blood T cell repertoires in COVID-19. Looking at the study overall: COVID-19 samples, acute and convalescent, were from the United States, Italy and Spain. From T cells, B-cell-depleted T cells, or PBMCs came the material, which was cDNA or gDNA.

Methods used by the authors: The authors estimated nucleated cell counts from reference gene primer amplification. Data came from immunoSEQ multiplex PCR; TCRdb stores just in-frame clones and leaves some out. That table gives V, J and clone size, and the DNA gave D and trimming. Of some 86,000 clones listed, roughly 90% are singletons. Trimming removed 5 bases from V and 4 bases from J, with 16 bases in between. The germline V gene encodes CDR1 SGHRS and CDR2 YFSETQ. The CDR3 has 14 residues. The clonotype was recovered from a human donor with active COVID-19. The donor label of this sample is uncertain. Sequences were obtained from peripheral blood. The J gene is TRBJ2-7, the V gene TRBV5-1, with TRBD2 as a possible D gene (5 bases). The CDR3 DNA reads as TGCGCCAGCAGTCCTGACGGGAAAATTTACGAGCAGTACTTC. Its protein product is CASSPDGKIYEQYF.